This entry lists 28 T cell receptor beta chains sequenced from one sample in a study of blood T cells in healthy people across ages. Sample-barcoded 5' priming and a J-beta primer mix drove a second PCR of roughly 7 to 11 cycles. TCRdb re-called the 5' RACE reads through MiXCR, storing one row per CDR3 protein. Of 2 million or so distinct CDR3 sequences detected, about 50% appear once; the ten largest clones hold approximately 2.1%. Sequences were obtained from blood. The receptor source for this set is a woman aged 40 to 49 in good health.

The chain is built from TRBV10-1 and TRBJ2-4, with 9 positions matching TRBD2. The germline V gene encodes CDR1 WNHNN and CDR2 SYGVQD (reference sequence). The V and J ends lost 5 bases and 4 bases, in that order; junction bases with no gene match: 6. The CDR3 spans 15 residues. The CDR3, as DNA: TGCGCCAGCAGTCCGACTAGCGGCAATAAAAACATTCAGTACTTC. Protein product: CASSPTSGNKNIQYF.

This clonotype was observed a single time. The CDR3 DNA follows: TGTGCCAGCAGCTTAATCGGGACTAGCGGGGGTTCCAATGAGCAGTTCTTC. The encoded protein is CASSLIGTSGGSNEQFF. V usage is TRBV7-9 and J usage is TRBJ2-1; TRBD2 aligns across 14 bases. Per the germline V gene, CDR1 is SEHNR and CDR2 is FQNEAQ (reference sequence). V gave up 2 bases and J gave up 6 bases; unmatched junction bases: 6. This CDR3 spans 17 amino acids.

The chain combines TRBV7-2 with TRBJ1-2, with TRBD1 matching over 9 bases. The CDR3 runs 15 residues. With 5 bases clipped from V and 8 bases from J, the junction kept 12 bases outside the gene matches. CDR1 and CDR2 (germline): SGHTA, FQGNSA. CDR3 in DNA: TGTGCCAGCAGCCCGAAACAGGGGGCGATCGGCGGCTACACCTTC. It encodes CASSPKQGAIGGYTF.

In its sample, this clonotype was seen a few times. The chain links TRBV7-2 to TRBJ2-1; D is possibly TRBD1 or TRBD2 (5 bases each). CDR1 is SGHTA and CDR2 is FQGNSA in the germline V gene. Trimming removed 5 bases at V and 11 bases at J, with 16 bases between. The CDR3 consists of 13 residues. The CDR3 sequence: CASSITGADKQFF. The CDR3, as DNA: TGTGCCAGCAGCATTACCGGGGCAGACAAGCAGTTCTTC.

The chain combines TRBV9 with TRBJ2-2; D not certain. The V gene's germline CDR1 is SGDLS and CDR2 YYNGEE. V shed 4 bases and J shed 3 bases, with 13 bases lying between them. The CDR3 extends over 15 amino acids. The DNA of the CDR3 is TGTGCCAGCAGCTCGGTGGCAGTGCACACCGGGGAGCTGTTTTTT. Translation: CASSSVAVHTGELFF.

V and J are TRBV5-1 and TRBJ1-1; TRBD1 aligns across 8 bases. CDR3 length: 15 amino acids. V was clipped by 0 bases and J by 6 bases; unmatched bases: 7. Germline loops: CDR1 SGHRS, CDR2 YFSETQ. The CDR3 DNA reads TGCGCCAGCAGCTTGGGGGACAGGATCGTGGCTGAAGCTTTCTTT. As protein: CASSLGDRIVAEAFF.

The genes are TRBV27 and TRBJ2-1; 11 bases agree with TRBD1. Germline CDR1 is MNHEY and CDR2 is SMNVEV (reference sequence). Losses at the gene ends were 2 bases for V and 6 bases for J; bases not matched to a gene: 15. The length of the CDR3 is 19 residues. The CDR3 loop is CASSLQPPTGTGGVNEQFF. The DNA for the CDR3 is TGTGCCAGCAGTTTACAGCCCCCGACCGGGACAGGGGGTGTCAATGAGCAGTTCTTC.

This rearrangement joins TRBV6-5 to TRBJ1-2, with unresolved D. V shed 2 bases and J shed 0 bases, with 13 bases lying between them. Germline V lookup: CDR1 MNHEY, CDR2 SVGAGI. This CDR3 has 16 amino acids. The CDR3: CASSYAAPAPNYGYTF. The CDR3 DNA is TGTGCCAGCAGTTACGCAGCCCCGGCTCCTAACTATGGCTACACCTTC.

The rearrangement joins TRBV20-1 to TRBJ2-7; 8 bases match TRBD2. The CDR3 length is 12 residues. The germline CDR1 and CDR2 sequences are DFQATT and SNEGSKA (reference sequence). The J segment lost 2 bases and the V segment lost 7 bases, leaving 4 bases of the junction unmatched. This CDR3 is CSGAGGTYEQYF. CDR3 nucleotides: TGCAGTGGGGCGGGGGGAACCTACGAGCAGTACTTC.

This rearrangement joins TRBV10-2 to TRBJ2-1; D is ambiguous. V was clipped by 5 bases and J by 2 bases, with 10 bases between them. The CDR3 covers 14 residues. Germline assignment: CDR1 WSHSY and CDR2 SAAADI. The CDR3 is CASSSDLPYNEQFF. CDR3 in DNA: TGCGCCAGCAGTAGCGATTTACCCTACAATGAGCAGTTCTTC.

The genes are TRBV29-1 and TRBJ1-4, with 7 bases fitting TRBD1. Germline V lookup: CDR1 SQVTM, CDR2 ANQGSEA. The V gene end was trimmed by 6 bases and the J gene end by 7 bases; junction bases not matched to a gene: 17. The CDR3 totals 16 residues. The CDR3 sequence is CSVSTGPSTWGEKLFF. As DNA, the CDR3 is TGCAGCGTCTCGACAGGGCCATCAACCTGGGGTGAAAAACTGTTTTTT.

The chain uses TRBV5-4 and TRBJ2-4; a possible D gene is TRBD1 (5 bases). The last part of the DNA fits TRBJ2-5 better; the J call may be wrong. The CDR3 length is 16 residues. CDR1 SGHNT and CDR2 YYREEE come from the germline V gene (reference sequence). Here the CDR3 reads CASSLAGRASQETQYF. The CDR3 DNA sequence: TGTGCCAGCAGCTTGGCCGGCAGGGCCTCCCAAGAGACCCAGTACTTC.

On this clonotype: A much larger clone sits a single nucleotide away, making a read error possible. The rearrangement joins TRBV7-2 to TRBJ1-5; 7 bases are shared with TRBD1. Losses at the gene ends were 0 bases for V and 7 bases for J; bases not matched to a gene: 6. Germline loops: CDR1 SGHTA, CDR2 FQGNSA. The CDR3 sequence is 15 residues long. The CDR3 bases are TGTGCCAGCAGCTTAGCGCGACAGGGTAGGCAGCCCCAGCATTTT. As protein: CASSLARQGRQPQHF.

This clonotype was found once. The rearrangement joins TRBV28 to TRBJ1-2; D unclear. The V gene's germline CDR1 is MDHEN and CDR2 SYDVKM. This CDR3 spans 14 amino acids. The ends were cut back, 5 bases at V and 4 bases at J, with 14 bases in the middle. CDR3 residues: CASSLRLFGYGYTF. The CDR3 nucleotides are TGTGCCAGCAGTCTACGGTTGTTTGGCTATGGCTACACCTTC.

The chain has TRBV20-1 and TRBJ2-7; the D gene is possibly TRBD2 (6 bases). With 4 bases removed from V and 2 bases from J, the gap between germline ends came to 15 bases. Germline values: CDR1 DFQATT, CDR2 SNEGSKA (reference sequence). The CDR3 is 14 amino acids. CDR3 in amino acids: CSATTRDSAYEQYF. The CDR3 bases are TGCAGTGCTACAACCCGGGACTCTGCCTACGAGCAGTACTTC.

This sequence joins TRBV24-1 and TRBJ1-1; D is undetermined. From germline, CDR1 is KGHDR and CDR2 SFDVKD. This CDR3 is 12 amino acids long. V was trimmed by 3 bases and J by 5 bases, leaving 6 bases between them. This chain's CDR3 is CATSDTGTEAFF. The DNA of the CDR3 is TGTGCCACCAGTGATACCGGGACTGAAGCTTTCTTT.

The rearrangement links TRBV20-1 to TRBJ2-1; 11 bases are a match to TRBD2. This CDR3 has 16 amino acids. The germline V gene encodes CDR1 DFQATT and CDR2 SNEGSKA (reference sequence). Trimming removed 4 bases from V and 5 bases from J; junction bases left unmatched: 10. The CDR3 region is CSAKPFSGGANNEQFF. The DNA of the CDR3 is TGCAGTGCTAAGCCATTTAGCGGGGGGGCAAACAATGAGCAGTTCTTC.

This clonotype was detected only a few times. This sequence joins TRBV27 and TRBJ2-3; 9 bases are a match to TRBD1. J gave up 1 base and V 5 bases, and 7 bases lay outside the gene matches. The CDR3 sequence is 16 residues long. Germline assignment: CDR1 MNHEY and CDR2 SMNVEV (reference sequence). For the CDR3, the DNA is TGTGCCAGCAGTCCCCGGACAGGGGAGGGCACAGATACGCAGTATTTT. Its translation: CASSPRTGEGTDTQYF.

The CDR3 nucleotides are TGTGCCAGCAGAACCCGCCCCCGACAGGGAAGCCCCACTGAAGCTTTCTTT. Protein sequence: CASRTRPRQGSPTEAFF. This sequence joins TRBV28 and TRBJ1-1; 7 bases are a match to TRBD1. The germline V gene encodes CDR1 MDHEN and CDR2 SYDVKM. The J segment lost 4 bases and the V segment lost 6 bases, leaving 17 bases of the junction unmatched. This CDR3 is built from 17 residues.

This clonotype came up a few times. V usage is TRBV6-4 and J usage is TRBJ2-7, with D perhaps matching TRBD1 (6 bases). V lost 5 bases and J 1 base, leaving 12 bases between the germline ends. Germline lookup yields CDR1 MRHNA and CDR2 SNTAGT. CDR3 length equals 14 residues. CDR3 amino acids: CASSPGTKSYEQYF. The CDR3 region has the DNA TGTGCCAGCAGTCCCGGGACAAAATCCTACGAGCAGTACTTC.

This chain connects TRBV6-5 to TRBJ1-2; D not resolved. Trimming cost V 2 bases and J 0 bases, with 7 bases left between them. The CDR3 totals 14 residues. CDR1 and CDR2 (germline): MNHEY, SVGAGI. The CDR3 sequence is CASSYGRTNYGYTF. The CDR3 region has the DNA TGTGCCAGCAGTTACGGGAGAACTAACTATGGCTACACCTTC.

This clonotype was seen just once. The V and J genes are TRBV12-3 or TRBV12-4 and TRBJ1-4; D remains unclear. Trimming cost V 5 bases and J 10 bases, with 14 bases left between them. CDR3 length: 13 residues. CDR3 nucleotide sequence: TGTGCCAGCAGTCCCCAGAGGCGGGGAAAACTGTTTTTT. Translating it yields CASSPQRRGKLFF.

This chain joins TRBV28 and TRBJ2-7; D is possibly TRBD2 (5 bases). This CDR3 has 15 residues. Trimming shortened V by 5 bases and J by 6 bases, and 20 bases separated the two germline ends. The germline CDR1 and CDR2 sequences are MDHEN and SYDVKM. The CDR3 sequence is CASSPAGFTRSEQYF. Written as DNA, the CDR3 is TGTGCCAGCAGTCCCGCGGGCTTCACGCGGAGCGAGCAGTACTTC.

This clonotype was seen more than once but under ten times. At one boundary the junction diverges from the germline segment, which might be a read error. The chain has TRBV6-5 and TRBJ2-1; 13 bases are shared with TRBD2. The CDR3 sequence is 16 residues long. The germline V gene encodes CDR1 MNHEY and CDR2 SVGAGI. CDR3 bases: TGTGCCAGCAGTTACTCGACTAGCGGGGGGTACAACGAGCAGTTCTTC. Protein sequence: CASSYSTSGGYNEQFF.

The chain joins TRBV10-2 to TRBJ2-7, with D perhaps matching TRBD1 (6 bases). Germline loops: CDR1 WSHSY, CDR2 SAAADI. V lost 8 bases, J lost 4 bases, and 15 bases lay in between. The CDR3 has 13 residues. The CDR3 loop reads CASLIGQGYEQYF. The CDR3 bases are TGCGCCAGCTTAATAGGCCAGGGGTACGAGCAGTACTTC.

This clonotype was counted only a few times. The rearrangement links TRBV10-3 to TRBJ2-1; D unresolved. Trimming removed 6 bases at V and 4 bases at J, with 7 bases between. Germline loops: CDR1 ENHRY, CDR2 SYGVKD. This CDR3 has 12 residues. DNA of the CDR3: TGTGCCATCAGGGCACAGTACAATGAGCAGTTCTTC. Its protein product is CAIRAQYNEQFF.

This clonotype was observed a few times. The chain uses TRBV24-1 and TRBJ1-2; 10 bases are shared with TRBD1. Trimming removed 9 bases from V and 8 bases from J; junction bases left unmatched: 8. Germline V CDR1 and CDR2: KGHDR, SFDVKD. The CDR3 covers 13 residues. The CDR3 DNA reads TGTGCCACCCGGGGACAGGGGAGAGGCGGCTACACCTTC. Translation: CATRGQGRGGYTF.

This clonotype appeared a few times. The rearrangement joins TRBV4-2 to TRBJ2-3, with D perhaps TRBD2 (5 bases). Germline V gives CDR1 LGHNA, CDR2 YNFKEQ. The V and J ends lost 0 bases and 9 bases respectively, with 10 bases between them. The CDR3 extends over 13 amino acids. CDR3 region: CASSQEGGLTQYF. The CDR3 DNA reads as TGTGCCAGCAGCCAAGAGGGCGGGTTAACGCAGTATTTT.